These T cell receptor beta chains were read from a single sample in a study of shared clonotypes between healthy human individuals. Data came from immunoSEQ multiplex PCR; TCRdb stores just in-frame clones and leaves some out. The sample includes approximately 640,000 clones, roughly 91% seen only once; the top ten take approximately 35%. What was sequenced was memory CD8+ T cells from PBMCs. The receptors were sampled from a man aged 18 to 29 in good health. Some clones in this sample may be carry-over from other donors' samples. Each CDR3 is given with its conserved first and last residue. A D gene is named only where the DNA matches it firmly. Rows may omit the clone size; those that give it use once, few, many or a size class.

clone size: once
D gene: .
J gene: TRBJ2-3
V gene: TRBV4-1
CDR3 protein: CASSQVVNPSTDTQYF
CDR3 DNA: TGCGCCAGCAGCCAAGTTGTCAACCCTAGCACAGATACGCAGTATTTT

clone size: once
D gene: TRBD2
J gene: TRBJ2-2
V gene: TRBV9
CDR3 protein: CASSVASSGGPGTGELFF
CDR3 DNA: TGTGCCAGCAGCGTAGCGTCTAGCGGAGGCCCCGGCACCGGGGAGCTGTTTTTT

clone size: .
D gene: TRBD1
J gene: TRBJ1-1
V gene: TRBV7-9
CDR3 protein: CASRATGVGTEAFF
CDR3 DNA: TGTGCCAGCAGGGCGACAGGGGTTGGGACTGAAGCTTTCTTT

clone size: .
D gene: TRBD1
J gene: TRBJ1-5
V gene: TRBV27
CDR3 protein: CASTRDRGSQPQHF
CDR3 DNA: TGTGCCAGCACCCGGGACAGGGGGTCTCAGCCCCAGCATTTT

clone size: .
D gene: .
J gene: TRBJ1-1
V gene: TRBV12-5
CDR3 protein: CASGLVRRGVSFF
CDR3 DNA: TGTGCTAGTGGTTTGGTACGTCGGGGGGTTTCTTTCTTT

clone size: .
D gene: .
J gene: TRBJ2-3
V gene: TRBV11-2
CDR3 protein: CASSLGADTQYF
CDR3 DNA: TGTGCCAGCAGCTTGGGAGCAGATACGCAGTATTTT

clone size: once
D gene: .
J gene: TRBJ2-1
V gene: TRBV7-2
CDR3 protein: CASSPGFSSNEQFF
CDR3 DNA: TGTGCCAGCAGCCCTGGTTTTTCCTCCAATGAGCAGTTCTTC

clone size: few
D gene: TRBD2
J gene: TRBJ2-5
V gene: TRBV9
CDR3 protein: CASSARTSRKETQYF
CDR3 DNA: TGTGCCAGCAGCGCCAGGACTAGCAGAAAAGAGACCCAGTACTTC

clone size: .
D gene: TRBD1
J gene: TRBJ2-7
V gene: TRBV5-1
CDR3 protein: CASRVGQGAYEQYF
CDR3 DNA: TGCGCCAGCAGGGTAGGACAGGGCGCCTACGAGCAGTACTTC

clone size: .
D gene: .
J gene: TRBJ2-1
V gene: TRBV27
CDR3 protein: CASSLYNEQFF
CDR3 DNA: TGTGCCAGCAGTTTATACAATGAGCAGTTCTTC

clone size: .
D gene: .
J gene: TRBJ2-1
V gene: TRBV5-1
CDR3 protein: CASSLGRGYTFNEQFF
CDR3 DNA: TGCGCCAGCAGCTTGGGTCGAGGCTATACCTTCAATGAGCAGTTCTTC

clone size: .
D gene: TRBD1
J gene: TRBJ2-1
V gene: TRBV7-8
CDR3 protein: CASSQGQAEQGGNEQFF
CDR3 DNA: TGTGCCAGCAGCCAAGGACAGGCGGAACAGGGGGGCAATGAGCAGTTCTTC

clone size: .
D gene: TRBD2
J gene: TRBJ2-1
V gene: TRBV6-1
CDR3 protein: CASRGLALEQFF
CDR3 DNA: TGTGCCAGCAGAGGACTAGCTCTTGAGCAGTTCTTC